This TCR beta chain was found in a study of graft-versus-host responses after intestinal transplantation. Details on this clone: Its antigen is unknown.

Trimming took 1 base from V and 6 from J, leaving 10 bases between them. The CDR3 length is 14 residues. CDR1 and CDR2 from the germline V gene are SGHDT and YYEEEE. General study results and limits: GvH clones turned up in recipient marrow; some had shown up first in ileum or blood. Allograft graft-versus-host to host-versus-graft clonal ratios ran high in patients with graft-donor T cell macrochimerism. There was an association between peak levels of circulating GvH clones and early post-transplant HvG declines.

Profiling relied on immunoSEQ multiplex PCR, and the TCRdb table lists in-frame clones only, not all of them. The table lists about 86,000 clones, about nine tenths of them singletons, with 0.28% in the top ten. This receptor was obtained from a human donor who was the organ donor for an intestinal transplant. The rearrangement uses TRBV5-6 and TRBJ1-4; D remains unclear. The sample was unstimulated CD4+ T cells sorted from spleen or lymph node cells, taken before transplant. CDR3 sequence (DNA): TGTGCCAGCAGCTTGTATCCGTTTTATGAAAAACTGTTTTTT. Protein sequence: CASSLYPFYEKLFF.